The T cell receptor beta chain described here comes from a study of OX40 agonist ivuxolimab in advanced cancers. General study results and limits: More expanded clones were found, on average, in CD8+ than in CD4+ T cells. With doses of 0.1 to 3.0 mg/kg, CD4+ and CD8+ blood T cells had undergone clonal expansion by week 6. Among expanded peripheral T cells, antigen specificity went undetermined.

At cycle 4 day 1, cycle 7 day 1, and baseline, blood was sampled. Regarding this clone: Its specificity is unknown.

TCRdb's copy holds only in-frame clones and misses some; the assay was immunoSEQ multiplex PCR. The sample records about 58,000 clones, 75% to 90% being singletons. This material consisted of CD4+ or CD8+ T cells sorted from blood, taken in a trial of the OX40 agonist ivuxolimab. The receptor was derived from an adult with an advanced solid tumor such as melanoma, head and neck, liver or kidney cancer.

The chain's CDR3 is CASNSADTQYF. In DNA form, the CDR3 reads TGTGCCAGCAATTCAGCAGATACGCAGTATTTT. The gene calls are TRBV28 and TRBJ2-3; D uncertain. Germline V gene data show CDR1 as MDHEN and CDR2 as SYDVKM. The CDR3 consists of 11 residues. With 7 bases removed from V and 4 bases from J, the gap between germline ends came to 6 bases.